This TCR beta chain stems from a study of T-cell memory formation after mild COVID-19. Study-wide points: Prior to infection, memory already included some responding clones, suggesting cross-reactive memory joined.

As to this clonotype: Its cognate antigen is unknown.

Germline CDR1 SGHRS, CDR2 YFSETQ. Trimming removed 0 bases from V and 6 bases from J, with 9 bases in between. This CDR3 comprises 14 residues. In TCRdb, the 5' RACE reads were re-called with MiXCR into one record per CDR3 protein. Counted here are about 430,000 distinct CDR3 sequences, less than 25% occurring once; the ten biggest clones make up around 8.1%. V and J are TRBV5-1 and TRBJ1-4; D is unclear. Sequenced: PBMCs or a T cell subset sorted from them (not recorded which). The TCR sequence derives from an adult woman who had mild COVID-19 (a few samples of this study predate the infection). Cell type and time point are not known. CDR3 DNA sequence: TGCGCCAGCAGCTTGGGCTGGGATCATGAAAAACTGTTTTTT. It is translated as CASSLGWDHEKLFF.